This T cell receptor beta chain was identified during a study of blood T cell repertoires in COVID-19. In the study overall: Some COVID-19 samples were acute and others convalescent; all came from the United States, Italy and Spain. Sources were T cells, B-cell-depleted T cells, or PBMCs; the material itself was cDNA or gDNA.

Methods used by the authors: Estimation of nucleated cell counts relied on the amplification of reference gene primers. TCRdb keeps only in-frame clones here, not all; method: immunoSEQ multiplex PCR. That table furnishes V, J and clone size, whereas the DNA furnished D and trimming. The sample yields 100,000 to 120,000 clones, about three quarters seen once. CDR3 size: 13 residues. Germline CDR1 is MNHEY and CDR2 is SVGAGI. Trimming pared 8 bases from V and 0 bases from J, leaving 10 bases between. Sequences were obtained from peripheral blood. The V and J genes are TRBV6-5 and TRBJ1-2; tentative D call: TRBD1 (6 bases). The source is a woman older than 75 with active or convalescent COVID-19. The CDR3 protein is CASAEGANYGYTF. CDR3 coding DNA: TGTGCCAGCGCCGAGGGGGCTAACTATGGCTACACCTTC.